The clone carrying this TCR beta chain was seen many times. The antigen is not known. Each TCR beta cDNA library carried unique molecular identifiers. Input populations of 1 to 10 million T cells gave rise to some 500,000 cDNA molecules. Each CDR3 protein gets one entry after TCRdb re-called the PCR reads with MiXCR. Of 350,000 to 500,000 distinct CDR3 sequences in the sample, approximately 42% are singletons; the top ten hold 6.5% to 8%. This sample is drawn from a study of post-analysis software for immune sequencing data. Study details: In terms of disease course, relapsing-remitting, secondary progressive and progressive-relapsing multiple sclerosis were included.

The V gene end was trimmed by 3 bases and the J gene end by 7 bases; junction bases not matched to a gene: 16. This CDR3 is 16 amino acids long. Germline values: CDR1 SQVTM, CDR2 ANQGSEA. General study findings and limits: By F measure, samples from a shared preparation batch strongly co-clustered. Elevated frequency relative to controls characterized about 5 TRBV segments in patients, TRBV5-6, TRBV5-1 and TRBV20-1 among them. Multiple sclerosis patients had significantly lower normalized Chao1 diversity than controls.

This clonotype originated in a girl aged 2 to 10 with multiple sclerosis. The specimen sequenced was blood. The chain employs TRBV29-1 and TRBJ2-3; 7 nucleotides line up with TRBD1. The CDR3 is CSVEGVITGESHTQYF. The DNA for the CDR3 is TGCAGCGTTGAGGGGGTAATAACAGGGGAGTCGCATACGCAGTATTTT.